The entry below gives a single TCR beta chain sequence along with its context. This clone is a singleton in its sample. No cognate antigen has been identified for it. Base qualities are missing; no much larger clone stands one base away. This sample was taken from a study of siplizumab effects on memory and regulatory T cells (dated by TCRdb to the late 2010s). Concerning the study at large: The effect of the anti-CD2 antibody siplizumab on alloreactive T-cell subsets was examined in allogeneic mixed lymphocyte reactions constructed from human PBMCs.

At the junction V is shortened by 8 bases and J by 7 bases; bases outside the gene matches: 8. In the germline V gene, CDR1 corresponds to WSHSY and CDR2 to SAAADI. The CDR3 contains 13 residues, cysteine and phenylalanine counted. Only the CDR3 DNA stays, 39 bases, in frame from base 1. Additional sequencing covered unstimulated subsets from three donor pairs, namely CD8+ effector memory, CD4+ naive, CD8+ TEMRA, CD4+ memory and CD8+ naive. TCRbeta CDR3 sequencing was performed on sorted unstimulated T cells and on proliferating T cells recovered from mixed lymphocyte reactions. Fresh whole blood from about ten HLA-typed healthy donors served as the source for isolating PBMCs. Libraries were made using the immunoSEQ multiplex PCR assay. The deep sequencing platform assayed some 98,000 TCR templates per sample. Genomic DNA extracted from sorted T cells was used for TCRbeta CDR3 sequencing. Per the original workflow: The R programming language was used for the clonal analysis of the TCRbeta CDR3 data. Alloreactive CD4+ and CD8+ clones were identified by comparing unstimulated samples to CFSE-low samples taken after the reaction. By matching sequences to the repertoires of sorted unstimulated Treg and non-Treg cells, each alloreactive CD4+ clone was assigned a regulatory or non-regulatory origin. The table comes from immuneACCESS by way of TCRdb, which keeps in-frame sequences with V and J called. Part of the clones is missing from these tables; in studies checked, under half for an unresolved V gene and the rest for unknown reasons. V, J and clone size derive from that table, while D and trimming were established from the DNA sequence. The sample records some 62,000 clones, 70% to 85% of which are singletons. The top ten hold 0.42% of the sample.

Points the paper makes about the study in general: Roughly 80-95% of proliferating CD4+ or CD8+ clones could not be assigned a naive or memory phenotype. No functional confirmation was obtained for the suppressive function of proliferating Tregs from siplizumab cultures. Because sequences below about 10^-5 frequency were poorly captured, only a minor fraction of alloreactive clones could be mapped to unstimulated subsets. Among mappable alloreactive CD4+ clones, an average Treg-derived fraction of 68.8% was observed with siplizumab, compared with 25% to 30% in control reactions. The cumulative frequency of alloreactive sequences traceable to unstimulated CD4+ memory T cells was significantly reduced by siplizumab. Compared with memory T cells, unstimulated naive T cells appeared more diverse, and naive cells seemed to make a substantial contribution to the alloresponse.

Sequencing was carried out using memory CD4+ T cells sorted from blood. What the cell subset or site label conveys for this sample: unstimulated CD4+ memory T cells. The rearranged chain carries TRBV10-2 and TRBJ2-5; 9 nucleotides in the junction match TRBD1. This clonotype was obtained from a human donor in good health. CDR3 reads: CASRRDREGTQYF. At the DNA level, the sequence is TGCGCCAGCCGTCGGGACAGGGAGGGGACCCAGTACTTC.